This T cell receptor beta chain was found in a study of CD8 T cells in Susac syndrome. Controls matched for sex and age were healthy donors. Looked up from germline, CDR1 is LGHNA and CDR2 is YSLEER. The CDR3 runs to 17 residues. J was trimmed by 6 bases and V by 0 bases; bases with no gene match: 10. With random hexamers, reverse transcription was performed on roughly 0.45 to 1 ug of RNA. MiXCR was run by TCRdb on the immunoSEQ multiplex PCR reads, yielding one entry per CDR3 protein. The sample lists approximately 170,000 distinct CDR3 sequences; about 90% were seen once. The specimen sequenced was CD4+ T cells from PBMCs. The V and J genes are TRBV4-3 and TRBJ1-5; TRBD1 aligns across 8 bases. This clonotype was sampled from a human donor in good health. This chain's CDR3 is CASSQDFWTGQGQPQHF. DNA for the CDR3: TGCGCCAGCAGCCAAGATTTCTGGACAGGGCAAGGTCAGCCCCAGCATTTT.